These T cell receptor beta chains were read from a single sample in a study of blood T cell repertoires in COVID-19. Sequenced by immunoSEQ multiplex PCR; TCRdb stores in-frame clones only, minus some. This table has tens of thousands of clones, 90% to 95% appearing once. Material for sequencing was peripheral blood. The receptors come from a middle-aged man with active COVID-19. Each CDR3 is given with its conserved first and last residue. The D gene is left open where the match is weak. A clone size is listed for some rows: how often the clone was seen (once, few, many), or a class if it is expanded.

V	size	J	D	DNA	CDR3
TRBV6-5	-	TRBJ1-2	TRBD1	TGTGCCAGCAGTCGCGGGACAGCCTATGGCTACACCTTC	CASSRGTAYGYTF
TRBV5-1	-	TRBJ2-5	-	TGCGCCAGCAGCTTGGGGAATGCGGGATTCGATCTCCAAGAGACCCAGTACTTC	CASSLGNAGFDLQETQYF
TRBV4-1	-	TRBJ1-1	TRBD1	TGCGCCAGCAGCCAGGGAGTCCCGGGACAGGGGTTAGGTACTGAAGCTTTCTTT	CASSQGVPGQGLGTEAFF
TRBV18	-	TRBJ1-2	-	TGTGCCAGCTCACCGGCAGGGGAGAATGGCTACACCTTC	CASSPAGENGYTF
TRBV12-5	once	TRBJ2-7	-	TGTGCTAGTGGTTTGACTGGGTCGGGCTCCTACGAGCAGTACTTC	CASGLTGSGSYEQYF
TRBV7-3	-	TRBJ2-4	-	TGTGCCAGCAGCTCAGGCAGGAAAAACATTCAGTACTTC	CASSSGRKNIQYF
TRBV11-3	-	TRBJ2-2	TRBD1	TGTGCCAGCAGATCCGGGACAGGGGGAAAAACCGGGGAGCTGTTTTTT	CASRSGTGGKTGELFF
TRBV2	-	TRBJ2-5	TRBD1	TGTGCCAGCAGTGACTCGGCAGGGGGCGCGGGGACCCAGTACTTC	CASSDSAGGAGTQYF
TRBV6-6	-	TRBJ2-7	TRBD2	TGTGCCAGCAGTCTCCAGGGACCGGCGCTAGCGGGCCTTCTTTCCTACGAGCAGTACTTC	CASSLQGPALAGLLSYEQYF
TRBV9	-	TRBJ1-4	-	TGTGCCAGCAGCGTAGGAGGTCCATATAATGAAAAACTGTTTTTT	CASSVGGPYNEKLFF
TRBV29-1	-	TRBJ2-3	TRBD2	TGCAGCGTTGAAGGACCACTAGCGGGGGCTAGCACAGATACGCAGTATTTT	CSVEGPLAGASTDTQYF
TRBV3-1/TRBV3-2	-	TRBJ2-1	TRBD2	TGTGCCAGCAGCTTGCGGACTAGCGGGAGAATAAATGAGCAGTTCTTC	CASSLRTSGRINEQFF
TRBV11-1	-	TRBJ1-2	TRBD1	TGTGCCAGCAGCTTAGCGCCGGGACAGGGTAAAAATGGCTACACCTTC	CASSLAPGQGKNGYTF
TRBV4-2	-	TRBJ2-1	TRBD2	TGTGCCAGCAGCCAGGATTTAGCGGGGGGGCCAGGAGAGCAGTTCTTC	CASSQDLAGGPGEQFF
TRBV7-2	-	TRBJ2-7	-	TGTGCCAGCAGCCAAAAACCCGGGGGATGGAACTACCTGACGGGGGAGCAGTACTTC	CASSQKPGGWNYLTGEQYF
TRBV2	-	TRBJ1-2	-	TGTGCCAGCAGCAGGGCGGCCTATGGCTACACCTTC	CASSRAAYGYTF
TRBV11-3	-	TRBJ2-2	TRBD1	TGTGCCAGCAGCTTAGGGACCGGGACAGGATACACCGGGGAGCTGTTTTTT	CASSLGTGTGYTGELFF
TRBV3-1/TRBV3-2	-	TRBJ2-5	TRBD2	TGTGCCAGCAGCCCTCGACTAGCGGGGTCGCAAGAGACCCAGTACTTC	CASSPRLAGSQETQYF
TRBV10-3	-	TRBJ1-2	TRBD1	TGTGCCATCAGTGAGGGGCAGGGGGATTTCGATGGCTACACCTTC	CAISEGQGDFDGYTF
TRBV4-2	-	TRBJ1-2	-	TGTGCCAGCAGCCAAGAAGGGCAGGGGCAGGTTGGCTACACCTTC	CASSQEGQGQVGYTF
TRBV2	-	TRBJ1-2	TRBD1	TGTGCCAGCACCCCTAAGCCCGACAGGGGAAGGATTTATGGCTACACCTTC	CASTPKPDRGRIYGYTF
TRBV7-2	few	TRBJ2-3	-	TGTGCCAGCAGCTTAGAACAGGGTCAAGATACGCAGTATTTT	CASSLEQGQDTQYF
TRBV10-3	-	TRBJ1-6	-	TGTGCCATCAATTCAGAGGAACCGTCCTATAATTCACCCCTCCACTTT	CAINSEEPSYNSPLHF
TRBV10-3	-	TRBJ2-5	TRBD2	TGTGCCATCAGGGGACTAGGAAAAGAGACCCAGTACTTC	CAIRGLGKETQYF
TRBV24-1	-	TRBJ1-6	-	TGTGCCACCAGTGTTCCCAGGATAGGTTCACCCCTCCACTTT	CATSVPRIGSPLHF
TRBV24-1	-	TRBJ2-2	-	TGTGCCACCAGTGATCTCCCGAACACCGGGGAGCTGTTTTTT	CATSDLPNTGELFF
TRBV5-4	few	TRBJ2-7	TRBD1	TGTGCCAGCAGGCCAGGGACAGGCGAGTGGTACGAGCAGTACTTC	CASRPGTGEWYEQYF
TRBV19	-	TRBJ2-5	TRBD1	TGTGCCACCCGGACAGGGGGGAAGGAGACCCAGTACTTC	CATRTGGKETQYF
TRBV11-2	-	TRBJ2-3	-	TGTGCCAGCAGCTTAGTGGGTAGCGGATACACAGATACGCAGTATTTT	CASSLVGSGYTDTQYF
TRBV5-1	-	TRBJ2-1	TRBD1	TGCGCCAGCAGCCCGATATTACCGGGACAGGGTGTTAATGAGCAGTTCTTC	CASSPILPGQGVNEQFF
TRBV5-1	-	TRBJ1-1	TRBD1	TGCGCCAGCAGCCTCCTTGGACAGGGGGAGACTGAAGCTTTCTTT	CASSLLGQGETEAFF
TRBV27	-	TRBJ2-3	TRBD1	TGTGCCAGCAGGGGGACAGGGAGGACAGATACGCAGTATTTT	CASRGTGRTDTQYF
TRBV30	-	TRBJ2-2	-	TGTGCCTGGAGTGTTGGACAGCTCTGGGGGGAGCTGTTTTTT	CAWSVGQLWGELFF
TRBV14	-	TRBJ1-2	TRBD1	TGTGCCAGCAGCCAGTTACAGGGGGCCGGATATGGCTACACCTTC	CASSQLQGAGYGYTF
TRBV5-6	-	TRBJ2-3	TRBD2	TGTGCCAGCAGCCGGGGGGTCGGCACAGATACGCAGTATTTT	CASSRGVGTDTQYF
TRBV6-4	-	TRBJ2-2	-	TGTGCCAGCAGCAGGATTGGCGGGGAGCTGTTTTTT	CASSRIGGELFF
TRBV5-1	-	TRBJ2-5	TRBD1	TGCGCCAGCAGCTTTATGGGGACAGGGGGATTCGAGACCCAGTACTTC	CASSFMGTGGFETQYF
TRBV3-1/TRBV3-2	-	TRBJ1-3	-	TGTGCCAGCAGCCAGGGAGGGTTTGGGGGCACCATATATTTT	CASSQGGFGGTIYF
TRBV3-1/TRBV3-2	-	TRBJ1-1	-	TGTGCCAGCAGCCAAGGCTTAAGGGGGGAAGCTTTCTTT	CASSQGLRGEAFF
TRBV7-7	-	TRBJ2-5	TRBD2	TGTGCTAGCAGCTCGGGACTAGCGGGGGGCGGGGAGACCCAGTACTTC	CASSSGLAGGGETQYF
TRBV4-2	-	TRBJ2-3	-	TGTGCCAGCAGCCAAGGGGATCGGGAAGGCACAGATACGCAGTATTTT	CASSQGDREGTDTQYF
TRBV20-1	-	TRBJ2-3	-	TGCAGTGCTACCATGGATACGCAGTATTTT	CSATMDTQYF
TRBV14	-	TRBJ2-7	TRBD2	TGTGCCAGCAGCCAAGATGATACAATCACCGGCGGGGGATTTAGCTACGAGCAGTACTTC	CASSQDDTITGGGFSYEQYF
TRBV3-1/TRBV3-2	-	TRBJ2-2	-	TGTGCCAGCAGTTTGGAGGGCGGGGAGCTGTTTTTT	CASSLEGGELFF
TRBV2	-	TRBJ2-7	TRBD1	TGTGCCAGCAGTGAAGGGACAGGGGTAGGCGAGCAGTACTTC	CASSEGTGVGEQYF